Reported below is one TCR beta chain. Its antigen is still unknown. The sample comes from a study of T-cell memory formation after mild COVID-19. A single record per CDR3 protein comes from TCRdb applying MiXCR to the 5' RACE reads. The table shows approximately 240,000 distinct CDR3 sequences, with 16% occurring only once. Whole-study findings and limits: Contracting CD4+ clones sat mainly in CM and EM; CD8+ in EMRA. Some clones that responded turned up in pre-infection memory, which suggests that cross-reactive memory joined in.

CDR1 and CDR2 (germline): SGHTA, FQGNSA. Trimming took 1 base from V and 6 from J, leaving 9 bases between them. The CDR3 consists of 14 residues. Material: PBMCs or a T cell subset sorted from them (not recorded which). This clonotype was obtained from a man younger than 35 who had mild COVID-19 (a few samples of this study predate the infection). Cell type and time point are not known. The chain couples TRBV7-2 to TRBJ1-4; TRBD1 might be the D (6 bases). The CDR3 bases are TGTGCCAGCAGCTTAGGGCCAGGGGATGAAAAACTGTTTTTT. It yields the protein CASSLGPGDEKLFF.